This TCR beta chain was sequenced in a study of shared clonotypes between healthy human individuals. Study outcomes and limitations: Donors were few, which limited the genetic and exposure-history diversity represented. Compared with clonotypes that all four donors shared, non-shared clonotypes had lower generation probabilities.

Per the germline V gene, CDR1 is SGHNT and CDR2 is YENEEA. V lost 4 bases to trimming and J lost 9 bases, with 25 bases between them. The CDR3 is made up of 16 amino acids. Naive CD8 cells comprised CD45RO-negative, CCR7-positively selected cells, excluding terminally differentiated effector memory CD45RA+ cells. Free of recent acute infections or vaccinations, the donors were healthy HIV-negative adults. Each donor was a Caucasian adult residing in Nashville, Tennessee. Profiled with immunoSEQ multiplex PCR; TCRdb holds only in-frame clones, not every one. The sample records some 2.1 million clones, 93% being singletons. A word on this clone: The target antigen is unknown.

Material: naive CD8+ T cells from PBMCs. The clonotype comes from a man aged 18 to 30 in good health. Some clones in this sample may be carry-over from other donors' samples. The rearrangement links TRBV11-3 to TRBJ2-7; D could derive from TRBD1 or TRBD2 (5 bases each). In nucleotides, the CDR3 is TGTGCCAGCAGCTCACTCGGGACCGGCCTGGCATGGGTGCAGTACTTC. It codes for CASSSLGTGLAWVQYF. The full variable domain, in which reference TRBV11-3 and TRBJ2-7 provide the parts outside the CDR3, is EAGVVQSPRYKIIEKKQPVAFWCNPISGHNTLYWYLQNLGQGPELLIRYENEEAVDDSQLPKDRFSAERLKGVDSTLKIQPAELGDSAVYLCASSSLGTGLAWVQYFGPGTRLTVT.